The clone carrying this T cell receptor beta chain appeared a single time. Additional DNA sequences in this sample encode the identical CDR3. In the naive CD8 group, cells lacked CD45RO and were positively selected for CCR7, so terminally differentiated effector memory CD45RA+ cells were left out. This entry belongs to a study of shared clonotypes between healthy human individuals. The wider study: The people who gave samples were two women and a few men aged 18 to 49.

CDR1 is SGHVS, CDR2 FQNEAQ, per germline. CDR3 length: 16 amino acids. V shed 1 base, J shed 3 bases, and the junction held 4 bases outside the gene matches. Every subset's genomic DNA went evenly onto several immunoSEQ plates. Profiled with immunoSEQ multiplex PCR; TCRdb holds only in-frame clones, not every one. The repertoire has some 1,900,000 clones, approximately 95% of them found once; the top ten carry approximately 1.2%. V gene TRBV7-8 combines with J gene TRBJ2-2, with TRBD2 matching 8 bases. The receptor was derived from a man aged 18 to 29 in good health. Specimen: naive CD8+ T cells sorted from blood. The CDR3 loop reads CASSLVAGGYTGELFF. The DNA of the CDR3 is TGTGCCAGCAGCTTAGTCGCGGGGGGTTACACCGGGGAGCTGTTTTTT. Full variable domain (outside the CDR3, taken from reference TRBV7-8 and TRBJ2-2): GAGVSQSPRYKVAKRGQDVALRCDPISGHVSLFWYQQALGQGPEFLTYFQNEAQLDKSGLPSDRFFAERPEGSVSTLKIQRTQQEDSAVYLCASSLVAGGYTGELFFGEGSRLTVL.